This T cell receptor beta chain came from a study of blood T cell repertoires in COVID-19. The wider study: Sites across the United States, Italy and Spain contributed samples from acute and convalescent COVID-19. PBMCs, B-cell-depleted T cells, or T cells were the source of the cDNA or gDNA that made up the material.

Original handling: Using reference gene primer amplification, nucleated cell counts were estimated. Clones were read by immunoSEQ multiplex PCR, and TCRdb kept only the in-frame ones, dropping some. The V and J calls and clone size are taken from that table; D and trimming were inferred from the DNA. Counted here are 55,000 to 80,000 clones, around four fifths occurring once; the ten biggest clones make up 18%. J gave up 4 bases and V 6 bases, and 12 bases lay outside the gene matches. The CDR3 is made up of 16 amino acids. Germline values: CDR1 ENHRY, CDR2 SYGVKD. V and J are TRBV10-3 and TRBJ1-1; TRBD1 agrees at 9 bases. The sequence derives from an elderly woman with acute or convalescent COVID-19. The specimen was peripheral blood. CDR3: CAIRDTGGAGLTEAFF. CDR3 nucleotides: TGTGCCATCAGGGATACAGGGGGCGCCGGACTCACTGAAGCTTTCTTT.